The rows below give T cell receptor beta chains drawn from one sample of a study of beta chain features in type 1 diabetes. The repertoire was sequenced with immunoSEQ multiplex PCR; TCRdb's copy has only in-frame clones and lacks some. The sample records about 240,000 clones, about 26% being singletons. The sequenced sample was central memory CD4+ T cells from blood. These receptors were collected from a man under 40 in good health. Both conserved end residues are part of each CDR3. A D gene is named only where the DNA matches it firmly. Clone size is shown for a subset of rows, as once, few, many or a class of expanded clone.

D gene: -
V gene: TRBV2
J gene: TRBJ2-7
CDR3 length: 13
clone size: few
CDR3 DNA: TGTGCCAGCAGTGAATCCCGCTCCTACGAGCAGTACTTC
CDR3 protein: CASSESRSYEQYF

D gene: -
V gene: TRBV28
J gene: TRBJ2-7
CDR3 length: 14
clone size: -
CDR3 DNA: TGTGCCAGCATCCCCAGGGGACCTTATTACGAGCAGTACTTC
CDR3 protein: CASIPRGPYYEQYF

D gene: -
V gene: TRBV5-1
J gene: TRBJ2-3
CDR3 length: 15
clone size: few
CDR3 DNA: TGCGCCAGCAGCTTGGAAGGGCAGCCCACAGATACGCAGTATTTT
CDR3 protein: CASSLEGQPTDTQYF

D gene: -
V gene: TRBV6-5
J gene: TRBJ1-2
CDR3 length: 13
clone size: once
CDR3 DNA: TGTGCCAGCAGCGAACCACCGTATCGCGGCTACACCTTC
CDR3 protein: CASSEPPYRGYTF

D gene: -
V gene: TRBV7-2
J gene: TRBJ2-7
CDR3 length: 12
clone size: few
CDR3 DNA: TGTGCCAGCAGCTCCCTCTCGCGGGAGCAGTACTTC
CDR3 protein: CASSSLSREQYF

D gene: -
V gene: TRBV30
J gene: TRBJ2-2
CDR3 length: 14
clone size: few
CDR3 DNA: TGTGCCTGGACCACGACAGGTTCGACCGGGGAGCTGTTTTTT
CDR3 protein: CAWTTTGSTGELFF

D gene: TRBD2
V gene: TRBV7-2
J gene: TRBJ2-3
CDR3 length: 17
clone size: -
CDR3 DNA: TGTGCCAGCAGCTTAAGTAGTAGCGGGAGATCTACAGATACGCAGTATTTT
CDR3 protein: CASSLSSSGRSTDTQYF

D gene: -
V gene: TRBV4-1
J gene: TRBJ2-7
CDR3 length: 16
clone size: few
CDR3 DNA: TGCGCCAGCAGCCAAGGGCCTCTCGTGAGCTCCTACGAGCAGTACTTC
CDR3 protein: CASSQGPLVSSYEQYF

D gene: -
V gene: TRBV5-5
J gene: TRBJ2-5
CDR3 length: 12
clone size: few
CDR3 DNA: TGTGCCAGCAGCTTGGCCTATGAGACCCAGTACTTC
CDR3 protein: CASSLAYETQYF

D gene: TRBD2
V gene: TRBV7-2
J gene: TRBJ2-7
CDR3 length: 15
clone size: -
CDR3 DNA: TGTGCCAGCAGCCCTACGGGGAGGGAGAGCTACGAGCAGTACTTC
CDR3 protein: CASSPTGRESYEQYF

D gene: -
V gene: TRBV7-2
J gene: TRBJ2-7
CDR3 length: 12
clone size: -
CDR3 DNA: TGTGCCAGCAGCTTAGTTTGGGGCGAGCAGTACTTC
CDR3 protein: CASSLVWGEQYF

D gene: -
V gene: TRBV7-2
J gene: TRBJ2-2
CDR3 length: 14
clone size: -
CDR3 DNA: TGTGCCAGCAGCTTAGGACAGTATACCGGGGAGCTGTTTTTT
CDR3 protein: CASSLGQYTGELFF

D gene: TRBD2
V gene: TRBV20-1
J gene: TRBJ2-1
CDR3 length: 11
clone size: few
CDR3 DNA: TGCAGTGCAGTAACCGGGACTAGAAAGTTCTTC
CDR3 protein: CSAVTGTRKFF

D gene: -
V gene: TRBV25-1
J gene: TRBJ2-7
CDR3 length: 14
clone size: -
CDR3 DNA: TGTGCCAGCAGTGGGGTTACTAGCTCCTACGAGCAGTACTTC
CDR3 protein: CASSGVTSSYEQYF